This T cell receptor beta chain was profiled in a study of regulatory T cells in long-lasting Graves disease. Germline V lookup: CDR1 MNHEY, CDR2 SMNVEV (reference sequence). CDR3 length equals 17 residues. V lost 2 bases and J lost 3; bases outside the gene matches: 10. HTBI primers from iRepertoire and Arm-PCR of CDR3 regions yielded the TCR beta libraries. One entry per CDR3 protein results from TCRdb running MiXCR on the multiplex PCR reads. The sample consists of hundreds of thousands of distinct CDR3 sequences, around 15% of them appearing once. A remark on this clonotype: Its antigen remains unknown.

Time point in this sample: newly diagnosed GD, antithyroid drugs for less than 3 months. Extracted PBMC RNA gave rise to the TCR library. General study findings and limits: TRBV28, TRBJ1-2 and TRBJ2-5 were favored in persistent disease.

The sample also formed part of further work on T cells in Graves' hyperthyroidism and ophthalmopathy.

This chain joins TRBV27 and TRBJ2-1, with TRBD1 matching over 7 bases. This clonotype originated in a woman in her 30s with Graves disease. This material consisted of peripheral blood mononuclear cells (PBMCs), taken at new diagnosis, from a patient treated with antithyroid drugs. CDR3 in amino acids: CASSLMPAGGFYNEQFF. The CDR3 bases are TGTGCCAGCAGTTTAATGCCAGCAGGGGGTTTCTACAATGAGCAGTTCTTC.